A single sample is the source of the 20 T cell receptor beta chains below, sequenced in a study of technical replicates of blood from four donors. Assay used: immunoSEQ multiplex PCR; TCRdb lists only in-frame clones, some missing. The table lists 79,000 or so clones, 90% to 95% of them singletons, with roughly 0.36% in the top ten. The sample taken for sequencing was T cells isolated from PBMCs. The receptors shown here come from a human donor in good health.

The CDR3 sequence is CASSPLTLREIYEQYF. The DNA of the CDR3 is TGTGCCAGCAGCCCCTTGACCTTACGGGAGATCTACGAGCAGTACTTC. This chain links TRBV5-6 with TRBJ2-7, with D possibly matching TRBD2 (6 bases). Germline V gives CDR1 SGHDT, CDR2 YYEEEE. V lost 4 bases and J lost 3, with 20 bases in between. The CDR3 has 16 amino acids.

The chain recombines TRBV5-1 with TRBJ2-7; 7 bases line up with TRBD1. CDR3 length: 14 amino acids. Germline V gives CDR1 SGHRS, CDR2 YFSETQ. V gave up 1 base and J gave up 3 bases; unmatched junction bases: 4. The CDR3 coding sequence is TGCGCCAGCAGCTTGAGGACAGGAATCTACGAGCAGTACTTC. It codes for CASSLRTGIYEQYF.

The CDR3 region is CASSSRDRASYEQYF. The CDR3 DNA reads TGTGCCAGCAGCTCCCGGGACAGGGCATCCTACGAGCAGTACTTC. The rearrangement uses TRBV9 and TRBJ2-7; 9 bases are shared with TRBD1. The V and J ends lost 4 bases and 1 base, in that order; junction bases with no gene match: 6. Germline CDR1 and CDR2: SGDLS and YYNGEE. The CDR3 loop spans 15 amino acids.

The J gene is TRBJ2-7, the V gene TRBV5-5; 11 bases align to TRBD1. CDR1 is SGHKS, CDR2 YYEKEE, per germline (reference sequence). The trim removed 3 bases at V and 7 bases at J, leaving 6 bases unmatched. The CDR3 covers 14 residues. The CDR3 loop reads CASSWTGGGGEQYF. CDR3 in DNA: TGTGCCAGCAGCTGGACAGGGGGCGGAGGTGAGCAGTACTTC.

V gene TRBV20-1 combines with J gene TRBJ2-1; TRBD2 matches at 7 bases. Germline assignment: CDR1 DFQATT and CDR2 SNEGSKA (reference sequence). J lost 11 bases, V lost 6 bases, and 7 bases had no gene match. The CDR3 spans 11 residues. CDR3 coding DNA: TGCAGTGCAGTACTAGCGACCCAGCAGTTCTTC. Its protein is CSAVLATQQFF.

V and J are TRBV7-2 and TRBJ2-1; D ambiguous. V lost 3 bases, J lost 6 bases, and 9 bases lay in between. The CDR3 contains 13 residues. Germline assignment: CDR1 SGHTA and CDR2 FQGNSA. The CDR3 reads CASSFQLFNEQFF. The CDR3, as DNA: TGTGCCAGCAGCTTCCAACTTTTCAATGAGCAGTTCTTC.

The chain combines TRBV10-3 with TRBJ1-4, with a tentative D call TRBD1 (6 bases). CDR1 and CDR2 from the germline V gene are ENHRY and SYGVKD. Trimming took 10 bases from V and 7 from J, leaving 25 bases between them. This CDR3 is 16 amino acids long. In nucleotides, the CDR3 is TGTGCCACGACAACAGGGAGGGGAGTGAAAAGTGAAAAACTGTTTTTT. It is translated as CATTTGRGVKSEKLFF.

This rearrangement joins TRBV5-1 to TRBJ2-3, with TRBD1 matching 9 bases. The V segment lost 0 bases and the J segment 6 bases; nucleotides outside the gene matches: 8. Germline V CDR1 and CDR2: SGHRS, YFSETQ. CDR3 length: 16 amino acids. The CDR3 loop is CASSLEGQGDVDTQYF. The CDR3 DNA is TGCGCCAGCAGCTTGGAGGGACAGGGAGACGTTGATACGCAGTATTTT. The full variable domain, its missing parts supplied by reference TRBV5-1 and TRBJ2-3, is KAGVTQTPRYLIKTRGQQVTLSCSPISGHRSVSWYQQTPGQGLQFLFEYFSETQRNKGNFPGRFSGRQFSNSRSEMNVSTLELGDSALYLCASSLEGQGDVDTQYFGPGTRLTVL.

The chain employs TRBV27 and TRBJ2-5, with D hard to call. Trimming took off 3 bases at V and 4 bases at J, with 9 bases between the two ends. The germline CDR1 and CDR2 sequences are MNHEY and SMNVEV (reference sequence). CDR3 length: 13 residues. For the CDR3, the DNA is TGTGCCAGCAGTTTCTCCACTCGAGAGACCCAGTACTTC. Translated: CASSFSTRETQYF.

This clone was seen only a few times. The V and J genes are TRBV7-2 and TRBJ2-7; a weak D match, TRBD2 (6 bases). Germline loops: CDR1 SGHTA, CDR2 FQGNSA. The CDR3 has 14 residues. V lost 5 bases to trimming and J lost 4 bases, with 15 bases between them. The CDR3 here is CASSPGDRGYEQYF. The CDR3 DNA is TGTGCCAGCAGCCCGGGGGACCGAGGGTACGAGCAGTACTTC.

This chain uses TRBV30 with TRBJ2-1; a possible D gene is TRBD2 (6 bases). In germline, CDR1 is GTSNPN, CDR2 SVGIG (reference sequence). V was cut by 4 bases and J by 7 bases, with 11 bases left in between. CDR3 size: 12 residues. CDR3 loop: CAWKSSANEQFF. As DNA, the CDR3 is TGTGCCTGGAAATCTAGCGCAAATGAGCAGTTCTTC.

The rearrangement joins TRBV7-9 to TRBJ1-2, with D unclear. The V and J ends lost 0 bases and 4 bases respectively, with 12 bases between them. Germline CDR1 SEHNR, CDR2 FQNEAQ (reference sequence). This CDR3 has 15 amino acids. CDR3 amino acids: CASSLAHTEVYGYTF. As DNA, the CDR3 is TGTGCCAGCAGCTTAGCGCACACGGAGGTCTATGGCTACACCTTC.

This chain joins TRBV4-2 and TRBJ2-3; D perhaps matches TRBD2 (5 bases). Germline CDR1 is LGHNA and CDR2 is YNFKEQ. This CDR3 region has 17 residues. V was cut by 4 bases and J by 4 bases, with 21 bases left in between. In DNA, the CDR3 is TGTGCCAGCAGCCCGGAGGAATGGAGCCGACGCGCAGATACGCAGTATTTT. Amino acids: CASSPEEWSRRADTQYF.

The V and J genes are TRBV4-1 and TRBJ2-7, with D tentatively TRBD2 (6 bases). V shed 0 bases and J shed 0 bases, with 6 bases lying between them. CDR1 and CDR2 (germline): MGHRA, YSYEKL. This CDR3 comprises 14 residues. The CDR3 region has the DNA TGCGCCAGCAGCCAAGAGGGGGGCTCCTACGAGCAGTACTTC. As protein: CASSQEGGSYEQYF.

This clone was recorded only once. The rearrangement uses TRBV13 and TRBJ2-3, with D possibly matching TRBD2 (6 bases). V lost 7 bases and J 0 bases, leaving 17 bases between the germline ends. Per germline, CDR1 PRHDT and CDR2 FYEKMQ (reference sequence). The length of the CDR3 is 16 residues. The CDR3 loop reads CASTLVSGLSTDTQYF. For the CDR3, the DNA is TGTGCCAGCACCCTTGTTAGCGGACTTAGCACAGATACGCAGTATTTT.

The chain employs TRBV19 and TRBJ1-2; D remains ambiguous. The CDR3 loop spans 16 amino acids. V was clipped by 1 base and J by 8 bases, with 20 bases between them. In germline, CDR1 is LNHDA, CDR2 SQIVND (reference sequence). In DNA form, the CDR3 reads TGTGCCAGTAGTATAGGGTCGGAGGGCCTAGGGTTCGGCTACACCTTC. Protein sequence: CASSIGSEGLGFGYTF.

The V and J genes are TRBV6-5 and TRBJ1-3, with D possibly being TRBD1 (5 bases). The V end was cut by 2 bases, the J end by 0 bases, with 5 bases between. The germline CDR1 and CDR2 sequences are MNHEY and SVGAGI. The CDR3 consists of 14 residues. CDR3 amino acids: CASSYDSSGNTIYF. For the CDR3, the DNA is TGTGCCAGCAGTTACGACAGCTCTGGAAACACCATATATTTT.

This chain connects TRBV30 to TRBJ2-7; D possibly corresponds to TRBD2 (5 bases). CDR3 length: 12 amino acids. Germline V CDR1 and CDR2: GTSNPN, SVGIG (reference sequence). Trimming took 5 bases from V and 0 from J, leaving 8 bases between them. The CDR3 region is CAWAGNSYEQYF. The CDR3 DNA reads TGTGCCTGGGCCGGGAACTCCTACGAGCAGTACTTC.

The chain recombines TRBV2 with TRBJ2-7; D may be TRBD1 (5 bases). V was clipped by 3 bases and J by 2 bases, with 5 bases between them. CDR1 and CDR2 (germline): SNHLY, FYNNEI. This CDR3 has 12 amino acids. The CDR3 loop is CASSDRAYEQYF. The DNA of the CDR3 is TGTGCCAGCAGTGACAGGGCCTACGAGCAGTACTTC.

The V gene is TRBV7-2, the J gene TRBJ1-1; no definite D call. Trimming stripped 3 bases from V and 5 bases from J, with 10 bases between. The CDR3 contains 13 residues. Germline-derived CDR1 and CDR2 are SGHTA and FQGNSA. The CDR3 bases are TGTGCCAGCAGCTTCGCAGGATATACTGAAGCTTTCTTT. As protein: CASSFAGYTEAFF.